This T cell receptor beta chain emerged from a study of shared clonotypes between healthy human individuals. The germline gives CDR1 SGDLS, CDR2 YYNGEE. Unmatched junction bases numbered 7, after V lost 0 bases and J lost 0 bases. The CDR3 is 20 residues long. Assay runs were performed at deep level. Genomic DNA of each subset was evenly split across several immunoSEQ plates. TCRdb keeps only in-frame clones here, not all; method: immunoSEQ multiplex PCR. There are hundreds of thousands of clones in the sample; 60% to 75% occur only once, and around 1.8% lies in the top ten. The rearrangement joins TRBV9 to TRBJ2-6; TRBD1 matches 12 bases. Sequenced sample: memory CD4+ T cells sorted from blood. Indicated subset: CD45RA-negative fraction. This clonotype originated in a woman in her twenties or thirties in good health. CDR3 sequence: CASSVAGTGGVRSGANVLTF. CDR3 nucleotides: TGTGCCAGCAGCGTAGCAGGGACAGGGGGCGTACGCTCTGGGGCCAACGTCCTGACTTTC.